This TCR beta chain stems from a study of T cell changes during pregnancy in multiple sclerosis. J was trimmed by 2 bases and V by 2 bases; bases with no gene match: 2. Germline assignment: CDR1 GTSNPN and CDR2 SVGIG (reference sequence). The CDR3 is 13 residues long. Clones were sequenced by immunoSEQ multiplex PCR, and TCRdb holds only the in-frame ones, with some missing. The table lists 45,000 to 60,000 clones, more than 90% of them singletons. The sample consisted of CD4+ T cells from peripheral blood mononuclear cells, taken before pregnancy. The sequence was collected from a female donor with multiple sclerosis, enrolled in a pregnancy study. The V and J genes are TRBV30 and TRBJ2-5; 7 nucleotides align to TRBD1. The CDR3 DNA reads TGTGCCTGGAGTAAGGGGGCACAAGAGACCCAGTACTTC. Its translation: CAWSKGAQETQYF.